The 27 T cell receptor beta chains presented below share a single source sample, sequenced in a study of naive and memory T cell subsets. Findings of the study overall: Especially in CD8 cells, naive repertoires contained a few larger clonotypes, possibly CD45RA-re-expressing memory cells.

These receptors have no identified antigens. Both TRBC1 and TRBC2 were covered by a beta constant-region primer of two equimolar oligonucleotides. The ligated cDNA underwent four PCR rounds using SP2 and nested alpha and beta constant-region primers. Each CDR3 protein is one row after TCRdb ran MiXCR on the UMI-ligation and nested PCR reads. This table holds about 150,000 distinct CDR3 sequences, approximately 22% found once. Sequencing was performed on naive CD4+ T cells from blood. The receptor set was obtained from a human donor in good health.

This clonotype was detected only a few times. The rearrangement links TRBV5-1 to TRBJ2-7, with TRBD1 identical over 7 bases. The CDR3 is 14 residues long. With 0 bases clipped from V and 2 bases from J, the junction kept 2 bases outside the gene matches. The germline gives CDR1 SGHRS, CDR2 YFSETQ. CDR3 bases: TGCGCCAGCAGCTTGGTTCAGGGGGCCTACGAGCAGTACTTC. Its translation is CASSLVQGAYEQYF.

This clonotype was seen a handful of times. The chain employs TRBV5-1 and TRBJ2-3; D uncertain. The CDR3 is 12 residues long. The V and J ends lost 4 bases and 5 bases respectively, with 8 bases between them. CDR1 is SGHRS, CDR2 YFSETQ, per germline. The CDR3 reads CASSPPGDTQYF. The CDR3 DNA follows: TGCGCCAGCAGCCCTCCTGGAGATACGCAGTATTTT.

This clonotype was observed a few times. CDR3 bases: TGCAGCGTTGAAGACTACCGGAGGGCAACCGGGGAGCTGTTTTTT. Amino acid sequence: CSVEDYRRATGELFF. The chain combines TRBV29-1 with TRBJ2-2, with D possibly matching TRBD2 (6 bases). From germline, CDR1 is SQVTM and CDR2 ANQGSEA. Trimming cost V 0 bases and J 5 bases, with 13 bases left between them. This CDR3 is built from 15 residues.

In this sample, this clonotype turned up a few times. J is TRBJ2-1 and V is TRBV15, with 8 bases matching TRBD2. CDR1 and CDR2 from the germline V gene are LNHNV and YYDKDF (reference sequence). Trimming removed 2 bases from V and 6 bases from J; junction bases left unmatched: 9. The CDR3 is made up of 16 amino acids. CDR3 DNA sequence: TGTGCCACCAGCAGACCGGACGGGACTAGTGGCAATGAGCAGTTCTTC. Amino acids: CATSRPDGTSGNEQFF.

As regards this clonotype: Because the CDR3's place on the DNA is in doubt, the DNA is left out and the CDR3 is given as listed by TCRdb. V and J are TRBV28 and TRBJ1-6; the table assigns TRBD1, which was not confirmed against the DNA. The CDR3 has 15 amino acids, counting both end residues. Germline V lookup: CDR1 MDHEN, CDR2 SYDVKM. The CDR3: CASSTSTGWYSPLHF.

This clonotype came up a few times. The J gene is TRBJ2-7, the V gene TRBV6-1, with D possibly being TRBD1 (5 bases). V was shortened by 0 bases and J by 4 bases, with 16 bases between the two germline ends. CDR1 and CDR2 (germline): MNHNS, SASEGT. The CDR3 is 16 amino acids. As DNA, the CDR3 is TGTGCCAGCAGTGAAGCAACAGGAACCGTCCTATACGAGCAGTACTTC. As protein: CASSEATGTVLYEQYF.

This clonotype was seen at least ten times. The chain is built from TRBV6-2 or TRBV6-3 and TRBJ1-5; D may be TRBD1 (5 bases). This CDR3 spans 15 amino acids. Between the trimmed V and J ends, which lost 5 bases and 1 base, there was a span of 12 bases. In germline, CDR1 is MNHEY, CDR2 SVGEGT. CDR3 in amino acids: CASSLTGTSNQPQHF. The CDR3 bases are TGTGCCAGCAGTCTAACAGGAACCAGCAATCAGCCCCAGCATTTT.

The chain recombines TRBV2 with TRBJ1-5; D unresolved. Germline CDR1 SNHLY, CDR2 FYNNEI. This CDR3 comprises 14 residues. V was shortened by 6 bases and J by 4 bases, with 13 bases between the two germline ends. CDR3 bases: TGTGCCAGCAGCTACGACTCGAGTAATCAGCCCCAGCATTTT. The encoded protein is CASSYDSSNQPQHF.

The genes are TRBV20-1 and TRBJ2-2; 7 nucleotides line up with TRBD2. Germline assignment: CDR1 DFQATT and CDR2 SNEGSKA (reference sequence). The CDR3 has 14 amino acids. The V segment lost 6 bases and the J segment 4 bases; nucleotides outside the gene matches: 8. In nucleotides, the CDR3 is TGCAGTGCCCAACCAGCGGGACCCACCGGGGAGCTGTTTTTT. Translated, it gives CSAQPAGPTGELFF.

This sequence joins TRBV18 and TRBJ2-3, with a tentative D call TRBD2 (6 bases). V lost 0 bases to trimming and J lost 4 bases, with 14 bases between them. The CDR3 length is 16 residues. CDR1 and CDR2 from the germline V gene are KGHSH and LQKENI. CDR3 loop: CASSPPNSRDPDTQYF. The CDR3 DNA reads TGTGCCAGCTCACCACCAAATTCGCGGGACCCAGATACGCAGTATTTT. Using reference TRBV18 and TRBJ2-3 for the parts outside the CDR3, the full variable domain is NAGVMQNPRHLVRRRGQEARLRCSPMKGHSHVYWYRQLPEEGLKFMVYLQKENIIDESGMPKERFSAEFPKEGPSILRIQQVVRGDSAAYFCASSPPNSRDPDTQYFGPGTRLTVL.

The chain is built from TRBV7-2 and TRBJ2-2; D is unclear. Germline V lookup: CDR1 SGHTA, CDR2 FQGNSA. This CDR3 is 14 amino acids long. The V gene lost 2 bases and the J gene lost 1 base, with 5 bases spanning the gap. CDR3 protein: CASSLLQNTGELFF. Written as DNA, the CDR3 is TGTGCCAGCAGCTTACTTCAGAACACCGGGGAGCTGTTTTTT. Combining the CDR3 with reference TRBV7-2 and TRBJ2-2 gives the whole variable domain GAGVSQSPSNKVTEKGKDVELRCDPISGHTALYWYRQSLGQGLEFLIYFQGNSAPDKSGLPSDRFSAERTGGSVSTLTIQRTQQEDSAVYLCASSLLQNTGELFFGEGSRLTVL.

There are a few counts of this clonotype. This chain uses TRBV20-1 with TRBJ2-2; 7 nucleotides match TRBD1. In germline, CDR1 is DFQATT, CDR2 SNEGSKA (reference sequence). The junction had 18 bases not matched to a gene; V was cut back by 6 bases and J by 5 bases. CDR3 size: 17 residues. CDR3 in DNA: TGCAGTGCCCAGAGGTTAAGACAGGGTTCGTCGACCGGGGAGCTGTTTTTT. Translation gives CSAQRLRQGSSTGELFF.

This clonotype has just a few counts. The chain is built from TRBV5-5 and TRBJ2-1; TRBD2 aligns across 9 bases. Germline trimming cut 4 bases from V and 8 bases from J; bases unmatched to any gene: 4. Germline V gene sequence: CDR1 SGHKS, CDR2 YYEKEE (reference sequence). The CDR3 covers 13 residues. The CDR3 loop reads CASSRGTSYEQFF. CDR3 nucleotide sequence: TGTGCCAGCAGCCGCGGGACTAGCTATGAGCAGTTCTTC.

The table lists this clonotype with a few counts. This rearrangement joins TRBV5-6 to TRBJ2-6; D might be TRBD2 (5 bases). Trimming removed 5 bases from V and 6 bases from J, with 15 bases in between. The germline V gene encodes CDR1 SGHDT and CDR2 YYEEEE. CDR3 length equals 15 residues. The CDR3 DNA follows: TGTGCCAGCAGGTTAGAGGGTCTTGAGGCCAACGTCCTGACTTTC. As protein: CASRLEGLEANVLTF.

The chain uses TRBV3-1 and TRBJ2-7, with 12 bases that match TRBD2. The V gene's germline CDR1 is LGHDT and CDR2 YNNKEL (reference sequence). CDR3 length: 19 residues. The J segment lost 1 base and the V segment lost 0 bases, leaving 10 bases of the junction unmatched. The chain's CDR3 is CASSQDVRLAGGSSYEQYF. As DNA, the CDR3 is TGTGCCAGCAGCCAAGATGTCAGGCTAGCGGGAGGGTCGTCCTACGAGCAGTACTTC.

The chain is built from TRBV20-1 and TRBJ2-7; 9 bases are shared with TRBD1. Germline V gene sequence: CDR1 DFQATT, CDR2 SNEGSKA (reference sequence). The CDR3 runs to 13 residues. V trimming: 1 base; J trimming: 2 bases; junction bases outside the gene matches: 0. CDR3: CSARGDRAYEQYF. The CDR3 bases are TGCAGTGCTAGAGGGGACAGGGCCTACGAGCAGTACTTC.

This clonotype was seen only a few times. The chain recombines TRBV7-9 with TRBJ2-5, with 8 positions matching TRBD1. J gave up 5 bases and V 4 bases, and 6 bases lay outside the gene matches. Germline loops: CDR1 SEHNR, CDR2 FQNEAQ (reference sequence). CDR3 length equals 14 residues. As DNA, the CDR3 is TGTGCCAGCAGCTATCTGAGACAGGGGGAGACCCAGTACTTC. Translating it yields CASSYLRQGETQYF.

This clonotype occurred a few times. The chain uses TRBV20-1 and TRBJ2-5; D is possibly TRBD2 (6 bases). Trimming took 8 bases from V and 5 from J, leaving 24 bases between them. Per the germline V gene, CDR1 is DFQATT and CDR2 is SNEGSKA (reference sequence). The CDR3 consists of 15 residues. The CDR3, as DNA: TGCAGTACGGGGGTTTGGGGGTCAGTCCGGGAGACCCAGTACTTC. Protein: CSTGVWGSVRETQYF.

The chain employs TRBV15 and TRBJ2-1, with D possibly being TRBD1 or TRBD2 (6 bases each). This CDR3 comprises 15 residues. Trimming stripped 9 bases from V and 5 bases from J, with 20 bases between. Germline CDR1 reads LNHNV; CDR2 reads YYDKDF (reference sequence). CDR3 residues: CATQARGVADNEQFF. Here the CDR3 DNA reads TGTGCCACTCAAGCAAGGGGGGTAGCGGACAATGAGCAGTTCTTC.

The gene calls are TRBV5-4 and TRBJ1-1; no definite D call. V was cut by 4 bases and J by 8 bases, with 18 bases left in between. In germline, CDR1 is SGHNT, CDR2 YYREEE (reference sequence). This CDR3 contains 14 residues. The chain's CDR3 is CASSPPRPVGEAFF. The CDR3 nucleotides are TGTGCCAGCAGCCCACCGAGACCGGTCGGAGAAGCTTTCTTT.

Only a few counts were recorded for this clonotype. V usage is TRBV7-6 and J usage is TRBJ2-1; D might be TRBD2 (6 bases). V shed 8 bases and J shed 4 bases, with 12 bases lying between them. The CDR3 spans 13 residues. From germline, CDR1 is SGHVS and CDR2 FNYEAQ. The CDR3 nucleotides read TGTGCCAGCGGAACCGCGGGGTACAATGAGCAGTTCTTC. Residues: CASGTAGYNEQFF. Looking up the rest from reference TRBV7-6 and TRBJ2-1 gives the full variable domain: GAGVSQSPRYKVTKRGQDVALRCDPISGHVSLYWYRQALGQGPEFLTYFNYEAQQDKSGLPNDRFSAERPEGSISTLTIQRTEQRDSAMYRCASGTAGYNEQFFGPGTRLTVL.

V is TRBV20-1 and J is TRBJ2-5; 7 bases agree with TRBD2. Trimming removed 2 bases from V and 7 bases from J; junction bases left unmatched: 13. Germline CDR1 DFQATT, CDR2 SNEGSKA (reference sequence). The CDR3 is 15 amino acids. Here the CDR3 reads CSARPRLAWVVTQYF. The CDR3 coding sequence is TGCAGTGCTAGACCTCGACTAGCTTGGGTAGTGACCCAGTACTTC.

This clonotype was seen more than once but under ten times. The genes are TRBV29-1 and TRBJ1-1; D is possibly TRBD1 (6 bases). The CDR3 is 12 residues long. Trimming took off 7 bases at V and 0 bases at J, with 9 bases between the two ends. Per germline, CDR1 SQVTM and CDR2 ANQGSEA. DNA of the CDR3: TGCAGCGCCGGACAGTTGAACACTGAAGCTTTCTTT. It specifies CSAGQLNTEAFF.

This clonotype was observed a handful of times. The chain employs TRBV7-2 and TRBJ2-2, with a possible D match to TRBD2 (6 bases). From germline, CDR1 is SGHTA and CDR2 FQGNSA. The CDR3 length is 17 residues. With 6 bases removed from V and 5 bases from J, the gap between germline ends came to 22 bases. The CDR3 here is CASSGSPVGSGTGELFF. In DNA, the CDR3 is TGTGCCAGCAGTGGATCTCCGGTTGGTAGCGGAACCGGGGAGCTGTTTTTT.

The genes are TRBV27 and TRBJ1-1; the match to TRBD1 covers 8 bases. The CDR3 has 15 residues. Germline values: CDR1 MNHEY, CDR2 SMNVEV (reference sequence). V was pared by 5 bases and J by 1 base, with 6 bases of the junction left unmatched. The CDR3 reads CASSQETGANTEAFF. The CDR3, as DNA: TGTGCCAGCAGTCAGGAGACAGGGGCGAACACTGAAGCTTTCTTT.

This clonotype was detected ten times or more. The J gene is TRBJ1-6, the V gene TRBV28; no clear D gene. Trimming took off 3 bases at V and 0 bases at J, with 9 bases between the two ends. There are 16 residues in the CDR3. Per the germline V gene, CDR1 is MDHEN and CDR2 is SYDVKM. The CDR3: CASSFAGSSYNSPLHF. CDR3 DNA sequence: TGTGCCAGCAGTTTCGCGGGAAGCTCCTATAATTCACCCCTCCACTTT. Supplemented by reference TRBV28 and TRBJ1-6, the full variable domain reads DVKVTQSSRYLVKRTGEKVFLECVQDMDHENMFWYRQDPGLGLRLIYFSYDVKMKEKGDIPEGYSVSREKKERFSLILESASTNQTSMYLCASSFAGSSYNSPLHFGNGTRLTVT.

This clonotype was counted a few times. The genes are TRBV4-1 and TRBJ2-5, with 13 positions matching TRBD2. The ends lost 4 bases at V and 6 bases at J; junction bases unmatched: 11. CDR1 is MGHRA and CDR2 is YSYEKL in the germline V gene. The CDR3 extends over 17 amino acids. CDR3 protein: CASSLSSTSGRAQTQYF. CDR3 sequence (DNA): TGCGCCAGCAGCCTATCATCCACTAGCGGGAGGGCTCAGACCCAGTACTTC.